The 7 T cell receptor beta chains given below trace back to one sample, sequenced in a study of neurological immune-mediated disorders. Using its own MiXCR run on the 5' RACE reads, TCRdb lists one record per CDR3 protein. The sample includes 50,000 to 60,000 distinct CDR3 sequences, less than 2.5% of them seen just once. The sample was PBMCs. The receptors were sampled from a middle-aged man with multiple sclerosis.

This clonotype was picked up many times. The V gene is TRBV5-1, the J gene TRBJ2-7; D remains unclear. V lost 4 bases, J lost 3 bases, and 8 bases lay in between. The CDR3 is 12 amino acids. Germline V lookup: CDR1 SGHRS, CDR2 YFSETQ. CDR3 DNA sequence: TGCGCCAGCAGCCCATCGGGCTACGAGCAGTACTTC. Translation gives CASSPSGYEQYF.

This clonotype was counted at least ten times. This chain links TRBV12-3 or TRBV12-4 with TRBJ1-2; D not resolved. The V gene lost 4 bases and the J gene lost 8 bases, with 11 bases spanning the gap. This CDR3 is 12 amino acids long. The CDR3 DNA reads as TGTGCCAGCAGTTCCGACCGCCTCGGCTACACCTTC. This gives the protein CASSSDRLGYTF.

This clonotype was seen many times. The J gene is TRBJ2-5, the V gene TRBV5-1, with 7 bases aligning to TRBD1. The CDR3 has 16 amino acids. After removal of 4 bases from V and 1 base from J, the junction contained 10 bases not matched to a gene. Germline assignment: CDR1 SGHRS and CDR2 YFSETQ. The CDR3 region has the DNA TGCGCCAGCAGCCCCCCTTTGGGGACAGTCCAAGAGACCCAGTACTTC. This translates into CASSPPLGTVQETQYF.

This clonotype has a count of ten or more. The rearrangement uses TRBV7-7 and TRBJ2-1; D call uncertain. Germline V CDR1 and CDR2: SSHAT, FNYEAQ (reference sequence). The V gene lost 1 base and the J gene lost 0 bases, with 1 base spanning the gap. This CDR3 is built from 13 residues. CDR3 DNA: TGTGCCAGCAGCTTAGACTCCTACAATGAGCAGTTCTTC. Residues: CASSLDSYNEQFF. Full variable domain (remainder filled in from reference TRBV7-7 and TRBJ2-1): GAGVSQSPRYKVTKRGQDVTLRCDPISSHATLYWYQQALGQGPEFLTYFNYEAQPDKSGLPSDRFSAERPEGSISTLTIQRTEQRDSAMYRCASSLDSYNEQFFGPGTRLTVL.

The rearrangement joins TRBV30 to TRBJ1-3; a possible D gene is TRBD1 (6 bases). The CDR3 consists of 15 residues. Germline-derived CDR1 and CDR2 are GTSNPN and SVGIG (reference sequence). V lost 3 bases to trimming and J lost 0 bases, with 12 bases between them. Here the CDR3 reads CAWSTTGSSGNTIYF. The CDR3 DNA reads as TGTGCCTGGAGCACCACAGGGAGCTCTGGAAACACCATATATTTT.

This clonotype was detected ten times or more. The rearrangement uses TRBV6-5 and TRBJ2-3, with D possibly being TRBD1 (6 bases). Germline assignment: CDR1 MNHEY and CDR2 SVGAGI. Trimming cost V 4 bases and J 2 bases, with 10 bases left between them. The CDR3 totals 14 residues. CDR3 residues: CASSFRDNTDTQYF. CDR3 coding DNA: TGTGCCAGCAGTTTTCGGGACAACACAGATACGCAGTATTTT.

This clonotype was seen ten or more times. The chain uses TRBV12-3 or TRBV12-4 and TRBJ1-3, with D hard to call. This CDR3 has 15 amino acids. V lost 3 bases, J lost 0 bases, and 9 bases lay in between. The chain's CDR3 is CASSFAPASGNTIYF. The CDR3 DNA is TGTGCCAGCAGTTTTGCCCCAGCCTCTGGAAACACCATATATTTT.